The 27 T cell receptor beta chains in this list originate from one sample, sequenced in a study of Ad26.COV2.S vaccination and SARS-CoV-2 variants. Treatment reported: some 19 received Ad26.COV2.S at low or high dose, single or two shots; 5 received placebo; per-sample allocation not given. Collection of samples fell on day 63 after the first vaccine or placebo injection. This table comes from immunoSEQ multiplex PCR, and its TCRdb copy is limited to in-frame clones, with some not included. The sample has a few hundred thousand clones; 75% to 95% are singletons. The sequences come from peripheral blood, collected in a trial of Ad26.COV2.S vaccine versus placebo. The receptors were gathered from a person between 18 and 65 years old who received the Ad26.COV2.S COVID-19 vaccine or a placebo.

The gene calls are TRBV5-4 and TRBJ2-7; 9 bases map to TRBD2. The J segment lost 7 bases and the V segment lost 2 bases, leaving 7 bases of the junction unmatched. Germline V lookup: CDR1 SGHNT, CDR2 YYREEE (reference sequence). The CDR3 totals 14 residues. CDR3: CASSLSSGSREQYF. The DNA of the CDR3 is TGTGCCAGCAGCTTAAGTAGCGGGAGTCGTGAGCAGTACTTC. The entire variable domain, with the rest obtained from reference TRBV5-4 and TRBJ2-7, is as follows: ETGVTQSPTHLIKTRGQQVTLRCSSQSGHNTVSWYQQALGQGPQFIFQYYREEENGRGNFPPRFSGLQFPNYSSELNVNALELDDSALYLCASSLSSGSREQYFGPGTRLTVT.

V and J are TRBV27 and TRBJ2-7; 10 nucleotides line up with TRBD2. The junction had 9 bases not matched to a gene; V was cut back by 2 bases and J by 2 bases. Germline-derived CDR1 and CDR2 are MNHEY and SMNVEV (reference sequence). The CDR3 runs 17 residues. CDR3 amino acids: CASSLNSRTSGAYEQYF. In DNA form, the CDR3 reads TGTGCCAGCAGTTTAAATTCGCGAACTAGCGGGGCCTACGAGCAGTACTTC.

The chain combines TRBV6-2 or TRBV6-3 with TRBJ1-5; D is unresolved. Germline V gene lookup returns CDR1 MNHEY and CDR2 SVGEGT. CDR3 length equals 14 residues. The germline V and J ends were trimmed by 5 bases and 3 bases, with 11 bases remaining between them. CDR3 nucleotides: TGTGCCAGCAGTGTATGGGATATCAATCAGCCCCAGCATTTT. This codes for CASSVWDINQPQHF.

The chain's CDR3 is CASSRLEGGVTNEKLFF. CDR3 in DNA: TGTGCCAGCAGCCGGTTGGAGGGTGGGGTGACTAATGAAAAACTGTTTTTT. The V gene is TRBV5-6, the J gene TRBJ1-4; D gene uncertain. This CDR3 is 17 amino acids long. Trimming pared 4 bases from V and 2 bases from J, leaving 18 bases between. CDR1 SGHDT and CDR2 YYEEEE come from the germline V gene.

This clone turned up a few times. The chain joins TRBV27 to TRBJ2-7, with 7 bases matching TRBD2. This CDR3 spans 14 amino acids. V dropped 2 bases and J dropped 1; count of bases not matched to a gene: 2. In germline, CDR1 is MNHEY, CDR2 SMNVEV (reference sequence). The DNA of the CDR3 is TGTGCCAGCAGTTTAGTAGCGGGTTCCTACGAGCAGTACTTC. Amino acids: CASSLVAGSYEQYF.

The chain is built from TRBV7-2 and TRBJ1-5, with D tentatively TRBD1 (6 bases). In germline, CDR1 is SGHTA, CDR2 FQGNSA. This CDR3 has 14 residues. V lost 5 bases and J 4 bases, leaving 12 bases between the germline ends. CDR3 sequence (DNA): TGTGCCAGCAGCGTACAGGGAGTTAATCAGCCCCAGCATTTT. Encoded protein: CASSVQGVNQPQHF.

The chain employs TRBV2 and TRBJ2-3; D assignment may be TRBD1 or TRBD2 (5 bases each). The CDR3 sequence is 14 residues long. V was shortened by 6 bases and J by 2 bases, with 12 bases between the two germline ends. Germline CDR1 and CDR2: SNHLY and FYNNEI. CDR3 loop: CASSPGTHTDTQYF. The CDR3 nucleotides are TGTGCCAGCAGCCCCGGGACGCACACAGATACGCAGTATTTT.

The count of this clone is one. This rearrangement joins TRBV5-1 to TRBJ2-1; TRBD1 aligns across 8 bases. J lost 4 bases, V lost 8 bases, and 5 bases had no gene match. Germline V gene data show CDR1 as SGHRS and CDR2 as YFSETQ. This CDR3 has 13 residues. CDR3 protein: CASSTGGYNEQFF. The CDR3 DNA reads as TGCGCCAGTTCAACAGGGGGGTACAATGAGCAGTTCTTC.

This chain joins TRBV9 and TRBJ2-1; a possible D gene is TRBD2 (5 bases). The CDR3 is 15 residues long. V dropped 3 bases and J dropped 8 bases, with 18 bases sitting between them. The germline CDR1 and CDR2 sequences are SGDLS and YYNGEE. CDR3 sequence reads: CASSGIRGLWDEQFF. The DNA of the CDR3 is TGTGCCAGCAGCGGAATCCGAGGGTTGTGGGATGAGCAGTTCTTC.

This chain uses TRBV25-1 with TRBJ2-3; the match to TRBD2 covers 7 bases. Germline-derived CDR1 and CDR2 are MGHDK and SYGVNS. The CDR3 has 14 amino acids. V lost 2 bases to trimming and J lost 2 bases; unmatched junction nucleotides: 1. This CDR3 reads CASSEAGATDTQYF. In nucleotides, the CDR3 is TGTGCCAGCAGTGAAGCGGGAGCCACAGATACGCAGTATTTT.

This clone came up once. CDR3 sequence: CASSRRLAGGGYQETQYF. Here the CDR3 DNA reads TGTGCCAGCAGCCGAAGACTAGCGGGAGGAGGGTACCAAGAGACCCAGTACTTC. The V gene is TRBV7-6, the J gene TRBJ2-5; 13 positions match TRBD2. From germline, CDR1 is SGHVS and CDR2 FNYEAQ. Trimming took 5 bases from V and 0 from J; bases not matched to a gene: 9. CDR3 length equals 18 residues.

The V call is TRBV5-4, the J call TRBJ2-1; 9 positions agree with TRBD2. Germline assignment: CDR1 SGHNT and CDR2 YYREEE (reference sequence). The V and J ends lost 3 bases and 10 bases, in that order; junction bases with no gene match: 11. The CDR3 loop spans 15 amino acids. CDR3 coding DNA: TGTGCCAGCAGCTATGCCGGGACTAGCTATAACGAGCAGTTCTTC. Residues: CASSYAGTSYNEQFF.

The chain combines TRBV7-8 with TRBJ1-6; no clear D gene. The V end was cut by 2 bases, the J end by 5 bases, with 22 bases between. CDR3 length equals 19 residues. Germline V gene lookup returns CDR1 SGHVS and CDR2 FQNEAQ. The CDR3 loop is CASSLLGLAYNQNNSPLHF. The CDR3 bases are TGTGCCAGCAGCTTATTAGGGCTGGCGTATAATCAGAATAATTCACCCCTCCACTTT.

This chain joins TRBV29-1 and TRBJ2-1; no reliable D call. Germline CDR1 and CDR2: SQVTM and ANQGSEA. The V end lost 5 bases, the J end lost 0 bases, and 8 bases lay between the germline ends. The CDR3 is made up of 13 amino acids. The DNA of the CDR3 is TGCAGCGTTCCCGACCTCTCCTACAATGAGCAGTTCTTC. Its translation: CSVPDLSYNEQFF.

The chain has TRBV6-2 or TRBV6-3 and TRBJ2-3; D is possibly TRBD2 (6 bases). This CDR3 is built from 14 residues. Germline V gives CDR1 MNHEY, CDR2 SVGEGT. Trimming shortened V by 1 base and J by 5 bases, and 10 bases separated the two germline ends. The chain's CDR3 is CASSYYGREDTQYF. The CDR3 bases are TGTGCCAGCAGTTACTACGGGCGGGAAGATACGCAGTATTTT.

CDR3 DNA: TGTGCCAGCAAGGGAGAGCCAGATACGCAGTATTTT. Translated, it gives CASKGEPDTQYF. The V gene is TRBV12-1, the J gene TRBJ2-3; TRBD2 was called by the table and not checked on the DNA. TRBV12-1 is labeled a pseudogene. CDR3 length: 12 amino acids.

The chain joins TRBV6-6 to TRBJ2-1; 13 nucleotides match TRBD2. Germline CDR1 reads MNHNY; CDR2 reads SVGAGI (reference sequence). V dropped 4 bases and J dropped 7; count of bases not matched to a gene: 4. This CDR3 has 15 amino acids. The chain's CDR3 is CASSFGLAGANEQFF. CDR3 DNA sequence: TGTGCCAGCAGTTTCGGACTAGCGGGAGCGAATGAGCAGTTCTTC.

The CDR3 spells CASSRDQKREGTYEQYF. The CDR3 nucleotides are TGCGCCAGCTCCAGGGATCAAAAGCGGGAGGGGACCTACGAGCAGTACTTC. The chain joins TRBV10-1 to TRBJ2-7; TRBD2 matches at 10 bases. In germline, CDR1 is WNHNN, CDR2 SYGVQD (reference sequence). Trimming at V came to 8 bases and at J to 2 bases, leaving 15 bases not matched to a gene. The CDR3 covers 17 residues.

The chain has TRBV11-2 and TRBJ1-1; possible D gene TRBD1, 6 bases. CDR1 is SGHAT, CDR2 FQNNGV, per germline. The CDR3 consists of 16 residues. Trimming removed 3 bases at V and 0 bases at J, with 14 bases between. CDR3 DNA: TGTGCCAGCAGCTTTAGCCTGACAGGTTTGAACACTGAAGCTTTCTTT. Its translation is CASSFSLTGLNTEAFF.

V gene TRBV9 combines with J gene TRBJ2-5, with D possibly TRBD2 on 6 matching bases. Germline V gene data show CDR1 as SGDLS and CDR2 as YYNGEE. This CDR3 region has 15 residues. Trimming pared 3 bases from V and 1 base from J, leaving 13 bases between. CDR3 nucleotides: TGTGCCAGCAGCGGCCCGGGACTCGTCCAAGAGACCCAGTACTTC. Protein sequence: CASSGPGLVQETQYF.

The chain has TRBV21-1 and TRBJ2-7; the table's D call TRBD2 went unverified against the DNA. TRBV21-1 is assigned pseudogene status. This CDR3 comprises 16 residues. In DNA form, the CDR3 reads TGTGCCAGCAGCAAAAGTATCCTCCCTAACCCCTACGAGCAGTACTTC. This codes for CASSKSILPNPYEQYF.

This sequence joins TRBV5-1 and TRBJ2-2; D might be TRBD1 (5 bases). This CDR3 comprises 15 residues. Looked up from germline, CDR1 is SGHRS and CDR2 is YFSETQ. The V end lost 5 bases, the J end lost 6 bases, and 17 bases lay between the germline ends. The CDR3 loop is CASSRQGEVAGELFF. The CDR3, as DNA: TGCGCCAGCAGTCGGCAGGGTGAAGTAGCCGGGGAGCTGTTTTTT.

This clone has just a few counts. The gene calls are TRBV6-4 and TRBJ2-7; 10 positions agree with TRBD1. J gave up 3 bases and V 2 bases, and 7 bases lay outside the gene matches. From germline, CDR1 is MRHNA and CDR2 SNTAGT. The CDR3 totals 16 residues. The CDR3 sequence: CASSDLQGQGIYEQYF. The CDR3 DNA is TGTGCCAGCAGTGACCTACAGGGACAGGGGATCTACGAGCAGTACTTC.

V and J are TRBV2 and TRBJ2-1, with D tentatively TRBD2 (5 bases). Germline V gene lookup returns CDR1 SNHLY and CDR2 FYNNEI. With 8 bases removed from V and 4 bases from J, the gap between germline ends came to 9 bases. The CDR3 contains 12 residues. CDR3 amino acids: CASGERYNEQFF. The CDR3 DNA follows: TGTGCCAGCGGGGAGAGGTACAATGAGCAGTTCTTC.

The chain carries TRBV5-4 and TRBJ2-7; 9 bases agree with TRBD2. With 1 base clipped from V and 2 bases from J, the junction kept 7 bases outside the gene matches. The CDR3 loop spans 16 amino acids. Germline CDR1 and CDR2: SGHNT and YYREEE (reference sequence). DNA of the CDR3: TGTGCCAGCAGCTTGAAAGGCGGGAGGGCCCCCTACGAGCAGTACTTC. It specifies CASSLKGGRAPYEQYF. Full variable domain (rest looked up from reference TRBV5-4 and TRBJ2-7): ETGVTQSPTHLIKTRGQQVTLRCSSQSGHNTVSWYQQALGQGPQFIFQYYREEENGRGNFPPRFSGLQFPNYSSELNVNALELDDSALYLCASSLKGGRAPYEQYFGPGTRLTVT.

The V call is TRBV27, the J call TRBJ2-1, with 9 bases aligning to TRBD2. Germline V gene sequence: CDR1 MNHEY, CDR2 SMNVEV (reference sequence). V was clipped by 8 bases and J by 1 base; unmatched bases: 3. The length of the CDR3 is 14 residues. CDR3 nucleotide sequence: TGTGCCAGCCAAACTAGCGGGTCCTACAATGAGCAGTTCTTC. It specifies CASQTSGSYNEQFF.

This clone was seen only once. The chain recombines TRBV18 with TRBJ2-1, with 9 bases fitting TRBD2. This CDR3 is 14 amino acids long. The V gene's germline CDR1 is KGHSH and CDR2 LQKENI. The trim removed 7 bases at V and 9 bases at J, leaving 10 bases unmatched. The DNA of the CDR3 is TGTGCCAGCTTCCCTGGCGGGAGGGCCTCTGAGCAGTTCTTC. Amino acid sequence: CASFPGGRASEQFF.